The clone carrying this T cell receptor (beta chain) was detected once. Profiling relied on immunoSEQ multiplex PCR, and the TCRdb table lists in-frame clones only, not all of them. This sample has nearly 90,000 clones, with 88% found just once. Germline CDR1 and CDR2: MNHEY and SVGAGI. CDR3 size: 15 residues. V was clipped by 5 bases and J by 3 bases; unmatched bases: 6. These data are taken from a study of blood T cell repertoires in COVID-19. J is TRBJ1-1 and V is TRBV6-5; TRBD1 matches at 10 bases. Input material: peripheral blood. The TCR comes from an older man with acute or convalescent COVID-19. The CDR3 loop is CASSRQGARYTEAFF. Here the CDR3 DNA reads TGTGCCAGCAGTCGACAGGGGGCGCGGTACACTGAAGCTTTCTTT.